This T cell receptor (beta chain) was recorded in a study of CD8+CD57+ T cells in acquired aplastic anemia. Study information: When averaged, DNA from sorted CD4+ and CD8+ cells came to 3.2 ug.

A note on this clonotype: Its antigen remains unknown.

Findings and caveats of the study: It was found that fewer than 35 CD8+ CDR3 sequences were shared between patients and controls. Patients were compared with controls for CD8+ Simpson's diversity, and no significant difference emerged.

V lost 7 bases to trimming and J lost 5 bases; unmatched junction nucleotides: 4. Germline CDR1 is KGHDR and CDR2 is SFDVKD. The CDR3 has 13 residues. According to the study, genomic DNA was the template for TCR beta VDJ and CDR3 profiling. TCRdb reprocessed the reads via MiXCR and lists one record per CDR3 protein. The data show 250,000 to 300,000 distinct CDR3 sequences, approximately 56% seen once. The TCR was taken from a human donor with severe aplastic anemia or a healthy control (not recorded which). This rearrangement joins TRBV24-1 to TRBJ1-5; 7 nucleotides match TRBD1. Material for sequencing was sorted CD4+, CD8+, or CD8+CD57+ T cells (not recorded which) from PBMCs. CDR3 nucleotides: TGTGCCACCAGGGGTGACAGGGATCAGCCCCAGCATTTT. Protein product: CATRGDRDQPQHF.